The clone carrying this TCR beta chain was recorded many times. Its antigen is currently unknown. At one end the junction does not follow the germline gene, possibly because of a read error. The patients, who ranged from 18 to 65 in age, presented with newly diagnosed hyperthyroidism lasting under 2 months. The sample belongs to a study of T cells in Graves' hyperthyroidism and ophthalmopathy. Study-wide points: Among thyroid clonotypes expanded above 0.001, most also appeared in blood.

Researchers amplified the TCR beta CDR3 regions from RNA transcripts. Primed by the HTBI set, a first-round RT-PCR was run on the TCR CDR3. TCRdb ran MiXCR on the multiplex PCR reads and lists one entry per CDR3 protein. The sample comprises 700,000 to 850,000 distinct CDR3 sequences, just over 35% of which are singletons, and about a third rests with the top ten. The CDR3 length is 11 residues. Germline CDR1 is SEHNR and CDR2 is FQNEAQ (reference sequence). V is TRBV7-9 and J is TRBJ1-1; D gene ambiguous. Sequencing input: blood. The receptor was isolated from a woman in her 40s with Graves' hyperthyroidism. CDR3 nucleotide sequence: TGTGCCAGCAGCGCCGGATGGGAGCCTGCCTTT. This gives the protein CASSAGWEPAF. The entire variable domain, with the rest obtained from reference TRBV7-9 and TRBJ1-1, is as follows: DTGVSQNPRHKITKRGQNVTFRCDPISEHNRLYWYRQTLGQGPEFLTYFQNEAQLEKSRLLSDRFSAERPKGSFSTLEIQRTEQGDSAMYLCASSAGWEPAFGQGTRLTVV.